Below are 23 T cell receptor beta chains sequenced from a single sample in a study of T cell repertoires in cytomegalovirus infection. Via MiXCR, TCRdb re-called the reads, giving one row per CDR3 protein. Among 740,000 or so distinct CDR3 sequences listed, approximately 34% were seen once. Sample: PBMCs. These TCRs come from a human donor in good health (CMV status not recorded). Some clones in this sample may be carry-over from other donors' samples.

J is TRBJ2-2 and V is TRBV5-1; D possibly corresponds to TRBD2 (5 bases). With 4 bases removed from V and 1 base from J, the gap between germline ends came to 17 bases. This CDR3 comprises 17 residues. CDR1 and CDR2 (germline): SGHRS, YFSETQ. The CDR3 DNA follows: TGCGCCAGCAGCACTGGTAGGCTAGCCAAGAACACCGGGGAGCTGTTTTTT. It codes for CASSTGRLAKNTGELFF.

V and J are TRBV20-1 and TRBJ2-5; D is possibly TRBD2 (5 bases). The CDR3 runs to 12 residues. The germline V and J ends were trimmed by 2 bases and 4 bases, with 8 bases remaining between them. From germline, CDR1 is DFQATT and CDR2 SNEGSKA (reference sequence). The CDR3 DNA follows: TGCAGTGCTAGACTAGCAGGAGAGACCCAGTACTTC. Translating gives CSARLAGETQYF.

The rearrangement links TRBV5-4 to TRBJ1-2; D is ambiguous. The CDR3 sequence is 13 residues long. CDR1 SGHNT and CDR2 YYREEE come from the germline V gene (reference sequence). Between the trimmed V and J ends, which lost 4 bases and 4 bases, there was a span of 11 bases. This CDR3 is CASSLDEGYGYTF. The DNA of the CDR3 is TGTGCCAGCAGCCTTGACGAGGGCTATGGCTACACCTTC.

This clonotype was seen a handful of times. The chain links TRBV7-2 to TRBJ1-2, with 9 positions matching TRBD1. CDR3 size: 14 residues. Looked up from germline, CDR1 is SGHTA and CDR2 is FQGNSA. The ends lost 4 bases at V and 6 bases at J; junction bases unmatched: 6. The CDR3 protein is CASSSNRGLDGYTF. CDR3 DNA: TGTGCCAGCAGCTCCAACAGGGGGCTGGATGGCTACACCTTC.

This clonotype was counted a few times. The chain uses TRBV12-5 and TRBJ2-2, with 8 bases aligning to TRBD2. CDR1 and CDR2 (germline): LGHNT, FRNRAP. V gave up 5 bases and J gave up 3 bases; unmatched junction bases: 5. This CDR3 comprises 15 residues. CDR3 region: CASGREGGHTGELFF. CDR3 nucleotide sequence: TGTGCTAGTGGTCGGGAGGGGGGACACACCGGGGAGCTGTTTTTT.

On this clonotype itself: One end of the junction is discordant with germline, which a read error may explain. This chain connects TRBV4-1 to TRBJ2-1, with D perhaps given as TRBD1 or TRBD2 (6 bases each). This CDR3 comprises 16 residues. Per germline, CDR1 MGHRA and CDR2 YSYEKL. CDR3 region: CASRQDGGRPYNEQFF. The CDR3, as DNA: TGCGCCAGCAGACAAGACGGGGGCCGACCTTACAATGAGCAGTTCTTC.

This clonotype was seen more than once but under ten times. The chain has TRBV28 and TRBJ2-4, with D hard to call. CDR3 length: 15 amino acids. Trimming removed 6 bases from V and 0 bases from J, with 12 bases in between. The germline CDR1 and CDR2 sequences are MDHEN and SYDVKM. The DNA of the CDR3 is TGTGCCAGCAGATTGACCTCAGTAGCCAAAAACATTCAGTACTTC. It is translated as CASRLTSVAKNIQYF.

The chain couples TRBV11-2 to TRBJ1-1; 8 bases are a match to TRBD1. The length of the CDR3 is 14 residues. Germline CDR1 SGHAT, CDR2 FQNNGV. With 5 bases clipped from V and 5 bases from J, the junction kept 7 bases outside the gene matches. CDR3 amino acids: CASSTQGARTEAFF. CDR3 in DNA: TGTGCCAGCAGCACCCAGGGGGCTCGGACTGAAGCTTTCTTT.

This clonotype was seen a handful of times. The V and J genes are TRBV27 and TRBJ1-5, with 8 positions matching TRBD1. Germline CDR1 reads MNHEY; CDR2 reads SMNVEV (reference sequence). J gave up 5 bases and V 7 bases, and 7 bases lay outside the gene matches. The CDR3 consists of 14 residues. The CDR3 region is CASMPGTGYQPQHF. CDR3 nucleotide sequence: TGTGCCAGCATGCCTGGGACAGGCTATCAGCCCCAGCATTTT.

This sequence joins TRBV12-3 or TRBV12-4 and TRBJ2-1; TRBD2 matches 11 bases. CDR3 length equals 18 residues. V gave up 7 bases and J gave up 4 bases; unmatched junction bases: 15. CDR3 sequence (DNA): TGTGCCAGCACCATAATAGGCCTAGCGGGAGGACCTTACAATGAGCAGTTCTTC. It codes for CASTIIGLAGGPYNEQFF.

This clonotype was seen many times. The chain uses TRBV7-2 and TRBJ1-1; D ambiguous. Germline V gene data show CDR1 as SGHTA and CDR2 as FQGNSA. This CDR3 region has 14 residues. V gave up 1 base and J gave up 8 bases, with 14 bases separating them. CDR3 bases: TGTGCCAGCAGCTTAGGGTCACCAATCGGGGAAGCTTTCTTT. Translated, it gives CASSLGSPIGEAFF.

In its sample, this clonotype was seen a few times. The rearrangement joins TRBV5-1 to TRBJ2-7, with D tentatively TRBD2 (7 bases). Trimming removed 3 bases at V and 5 bases at J, with 18 bases between. Germline CDR1 is SGHRS and CDR2 is YFSETQ. This CDR3 has 15 amino acids. CDR3 region: CASSSRRGRGDEQYF. Here the CDR3 DNA reads TGCGCCAGCAGCTCCCGGCGGGGGCGAGGGGACGAGCAGTACTTC.

The chain recombines TRBV10-3 with TRBJ2-1; 7 bases map to TRBD2. The V and J ends lost 9 bases and 6 bases, in that order; junction bases with no gene match: 8. Germline assignment: CDR1 ENHRY and CDR2 SYGVKD. The CDR3 covers 13 residues. CDR3 loop: CAIGLDGGNEQFF. For the CDR3, the DNA is TGTGCCATAGGACTAGACGGGGGCAATGAGCAGTTCTTC.

The chain couples TRBV14 to TRBJ1-2, with unresolved D. The germline gives CDR1 SGHDN, CDR2 FVKESK. The CDR3 loop spans 13 amino acids. V lost 1 base to trimming and J lost 4 bases, with 7 bases between them. CDR3: CASSQGWLYGYTF. The CDR3 DNA reads as TGTGCCAGCAGCCAAGGGTGGCTCTATGGCTACACCTTC.

V usage is TRBV20-1 and J usage is TRBJ1-4; D not certain. The V end was cut by 6 bases, the J end by 7 bases, with 12 bases between. The CDR3 spans 12 residues. The germline V gene encodes CDR1 DFQATT and CDR2 SNEGSKA (reference sequence). The CDR3 DNA reads as TGCAGTGCCCCACTAGAGGGTGAAAAACTGTTTTTT. It translates to CSAPLEGEKLFF.

The chain uses TRBV19 and TRBJ1-5; perhaps TRBD1 as D (5 bases). This CDR3 is built from 15 residues. The germline V gene has CDR1 LNHDA and CDR2 SQIVND (reference sequence). V was pared by 3 bases and J by 2 bases, with 11 bases between. This CDR3 is CASSMRGAGNQPQHF. CDR3 coding DNA: TGTGCCAGTAGTATGCGCGGGGCGGGCAATCAGCCCCAGCATTTT.

V usage is TRBV7-2 and J usage is TRBJ2-7; 10 nucleotides agree with TRBD2. With 5 bases clipped from V and 3 bases from J, the junction kept 4 bases outside the gene matches. CDR1 is SGHTA and CDR2 is FQGNSA in the germline V gene. The length of the CDR3 is 14 residues. The CDR3 DNA is TGTGCCAGCAGCCCTTGGACTAGCGGCTACGAGCAGTACTTC. Translation gives CASSPWTSGYEQYF.

This clonotype has a handful of counts. The genes are TRBV28 and TRBJ1-3; D unclear. Deletions cut 7 bases from V and 0 bases from J, with 10 bases between. This CDR3 has 14 residues. The germline gives CDR1 MDHEN, CDR2 SYDVKM. The CDR3 reads CASKAFLSGNTIYF. CDR3 coding DNA: TGTGCCAGCAAGGCGTTCCTCTCTGGAAACACCATATATTTT. Filled out from reference TRBV28 and TRBJ1-3, the complete variable domain reads DVKVTQSSRYLVKRTGEKVFLECVQDMDHENMFWYRQDPGLGLRLIYFSYDVKMKEKGDIPEGYSVSREKKERFSLILESASTNQTSMYLCASKAFLSGNTIYFGEGSWLTVV.

This clonotype was found once. The chain carries TRBV4-2 and TRBJ2-1; TRBD2 matches at 13 bases. Trimming took 0 bases from V and 6 from J; bases not matched to a gene: 17. The CDR3 contains 21 residues. CDR1 is LGHNA, CDR2 YNFKEQ, per germline. The CDR3 here is CASSQERVRDRGLAGANEQFF. The CDR3 nucleotides read TGTGCCAGCAGCCAAGAAAGGGTCCGGGACAGAGGACTAGCGGGAGCCAATGAGCAGTTCTTC.

This clonotype has more than one count but fewer than ten. V gene TRBV12-3 or TRBV12-4 combines with J gene TRBJ1-2; unclear D gene. The germline V and J ends were trimmed by 7 bases and 8 bases, with 11 bases remaining between them. The CDR3 contains 11 residues. Here the CDR3 reads CASTSLRGYTF. DNA of the CDR3: TGTGCCAGCACCTCTTTAAGGGGCTACACCTTC.

This clonotype was picked up many times. The chain recombines TRBV7-3 with TRBJ2-7; 9 bases align to TRBD2. From germline, CDR1 is SGHTA and CDR2 FQGTGA. V lost 5 bases and J lost 3; bases outside the gene matches: 8. The CDR3 spans 15 residues. This chain's CDR3 is CASSKTSGPGYEQYF. The DNA of the CDR3 is TGTGCCAGCAGCAAAACTAGCGGGCCGGGCTACGAGCAGTACTTC.

This sequence joins TRBV9 and TRBJ2-7; D is perhaps TRBD1 (7 bases). Germline lookup yields CDR1 SGDLS and CDR2 YYNGEE. The CDR3 is 19 amino acids. V lost 0 bases and J 1 base, leaving 23 bases between the germline ends. In nucleotides, the CDR3 is TGTGCCAGCAGCGTAGAGGGGGGACAGCATGGAGGCCCATCCTACGAGCAGTACTTC. Encoded protein: CASSVEGGQHGGPSYEQYF.

This clonotype was recorded a few times. The J gene is TRBJ2-1, the V gene TRBV11-3; no definite D call. The CDR3 covers 13 residues. The germline gives CDR1 SGHNT, CDR2 YENEEA. V was pared by 4 bases and J by 5 bases, with 9 bases between. As DNA, the CDR3 is TGTGCCAGCAGCTATGACGCCGACAATGAGCAGTTCTTC. As protein: CASSYDADNEQFF.